This passage covers 9 T cell receptor beta chains from one sample sequenced in a study of chemoradiotherapy in HPV16-positive cancers. Profiled with immunoSEQ multiplex PCR; TCRdb holds only in-frame clones, not every one. The repertoire consists of about 6,200 clones, with about 83% occurring once and the leading ten covering 6.2%. The sequenced sample was tumor tissue, obtained from a patient who underwent chemoradiotherapy. All receptors derive from a human donor with HPV-associated anogenital cancer.

The table lists this clone with a count of one. The CDR3 loop reads CASSLADSSGYTF. CDR3 DNA: TGCGCCAGCAGCTTGGCCGACAGCTCTGGCTACACCTTC. This sequence joins TRBV5-1 and TRBJ1-2; a possible D gene is TRBD1 (5 bases). Germline CDR1 is SGHRS and CDR2 is YFSETQ. The germline V and J ends were trimmed by 0 bases and 7 bases, with 10 bases remaining between them. The CDR3 runs 13 residues.

This sequence joins TRBV5-1 and TRBJ2-7; 10 positions match TRBD1. Germline-derived CDR1 and CDR2 are SGHRS and YFSETQ. The CDR3 spans 14 residues. V lost 4 bases, J lost 3 bases, and 4 bases stayed unmatched. The CDR3 loop is CASSQRDRGYEQYF. The CDR3 DNA reads TGCGCCAGCAGCCAAAGGGACAGGGGCTACGAGCAGTACTTC.

This chain links TRBV11-2 with TRBJ1-6; D is undetermined. The length of the CDR3 is 15 residues. Germline V CDR1 and CDR2: SGHAT, FQNNGV. The ends were cut back, 1 base at V and 0 bases at J, with 4 bases in the middle. In nucleotides, the CDR3 is TGTGCCAGCAGCTTAGGTAGCTCCTATAATTCACCCCTCCACTTT. This codes for CASSLGSSYNSPLHF.

V is TRBV7-3 and J is TRBJ2-1, with 15 bases lining up with TRBD2. CDR1 SGHTA and CDR2 FQGTGA come from the germline V gene. CDR3 length: 16 amino acids. Trimming took 5 bases from V and 8 from J; bases not matched to a gene: 7. This CDR3 is CASSPTGLAGGHEQFF. CDR3 nucleotides: TGTGCCAGCAGCCCTACGGGACTAGCGGGAGGCCATGAGCAGTTCTTC.

J is TRBJ1-1 and V is TRBV5-1, with TRBD1 matching over 8 bases. Germline-derived CDR1 and CDR2 are SGHRS and YFSETQ. V dropped 0 bases and J dropped 0; count of bases not matched to a gene: 4. This CDR3 has 16 amino acids. CDR3 in amino acids: CASSLALQGVNTEAFF. The DNA of the CDR3 is TGCGCCAGCAGCTTGGCCTTACAGGGGGTGAACACTGAAGCTTTCTTT.

The V and J genes are TRBV27 and TRBJ2-2; maybe TRBD2 (6 bases). Germline-derived CDR1 and CDR2 are MNHEY and SMNVEV (reference sequence). The CDR3 totals 15 residues. V was pared by 7 bases and J by 5 bases, with 17 bases between. The CDR3, as DNA: TGTGCCAGCAACCCCTCAGGAGGGCGAACCGGGGAGCTGTTTTTT. Its protein is CASNPSGGRTGELFF.

The V gene is TRBV11-2, the J gene TRBJ2-7, with D perhaps TRBD2 (5 bases). This CDR3 contains 14 residues. V was trimmed by 2 bases and J by 6 bases, leaving 14 bases between them. Per germline, CDR1 SGHAT and CDR2 FQNNGV. This CDR3 reads CASSLTTSRGEQYF. CDR3 nucleotide sequence: TGTGCCAGCAGCTTAACCACCAGTCGGGGCGAGCAGTACTTC.

This chain connects TRBV7-3 to TRBJ1-1; D gene uncertain. Germline V CDR1 and CDR2: SGHTA, FQGTGA. The germline V and J ends were trimmed by 2 bases and 2 bases, with 9 bases remaining between them. This CDR3 has 14 residues. CDR3 region: CASSLGSGNTEAFF. CDR3 sequence (DNA): TGTGCCAGCAGCTTAGGGTCGGGAAACACTGAAGCTTTCTTT. Drawing the rest from reference TRBV7-3 and TRBJ1-1, the complete variable domain is GAGVSQTPSNKVTEKGKYVELRCDPISGHTALYWYRQSLGQGPEFLIYFQGTGAADDSGLPNDRFFAVRPEGSVSTLKIQRTERGDSAVYLCASSLGSGNTEAFFGQGTRLTVV.

This rearrangement joins TRBV19 to TRBJ2-7, with D possibly being TRBD1 (5 bases). Germline V gene sequence: CDR1 LNHDA, CDR2 SQIVND (reference sequence). V was shortened by 10 bases and J by 2 bases, with 15 bases between the two germline ends. This CDR3 comprises 13 residues. In DNA, the CDR3 is TGTGCCAAAGACAGAAAGAATACCTACGAGCAGTACTTC. It yields the protein CAKDRKNTYEQYF. Complete variable domain (other parts from reference TRBV19 and TRBJ2-7): DGGITQSPKYLFRKEGQNVTLSCEQNLNHDAMYWYRQDPGQGLRLIYYSQIVNDFQKGDIAEGYSVSREKKESFPLTVTSAQKNPTAFYLCAKDRKNTYEQYFGPGTRLTVT.